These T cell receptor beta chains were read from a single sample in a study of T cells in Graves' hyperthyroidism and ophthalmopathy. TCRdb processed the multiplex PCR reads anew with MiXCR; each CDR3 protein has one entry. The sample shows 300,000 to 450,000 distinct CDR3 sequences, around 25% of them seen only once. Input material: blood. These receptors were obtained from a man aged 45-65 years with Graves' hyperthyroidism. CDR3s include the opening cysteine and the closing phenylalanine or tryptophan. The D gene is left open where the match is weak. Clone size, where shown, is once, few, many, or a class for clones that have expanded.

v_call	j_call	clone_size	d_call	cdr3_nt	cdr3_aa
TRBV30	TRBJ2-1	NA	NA	TGTGCCTGGAGTGAGGATGAGCAGTTCTTC	CAWSEDEQFF
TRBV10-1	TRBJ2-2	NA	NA	TGCGCCAGCAGTGAGTCGACGAACACCGGGGAGCTGTTTTTT	CASSESTNTGELFF
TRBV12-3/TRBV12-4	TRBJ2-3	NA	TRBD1	TGTGCCAGCAGTTTAGACTGGGACAGGACTAACACAGATACGCAGTATTTT	CASSLDWDRTNTDTQYF
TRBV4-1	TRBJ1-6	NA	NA	TGCGCCAGCAGCCAAGATCGAAGGTCACCCCTCCACTTT	CASSQDRRSPLHF
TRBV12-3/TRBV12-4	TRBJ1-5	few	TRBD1	TGTGCCAGCAGTTTAACAGGGGTGGGCAATCAGCCCCAGCATTTT	CASSLTGVGNQPQHF
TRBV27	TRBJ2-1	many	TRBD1	TGTGCCAGCAGTCCCCGACAGGGTCGGGTGAATGAGCAGTTCTTC	CASSPRQGRVNEQFF
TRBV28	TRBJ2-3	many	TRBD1	TGTGCCAGCAGAGGGACAGGGAAGGCAGATACGCAGTATTTT	CASRGTGKADTQYF
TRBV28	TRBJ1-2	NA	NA	TGTGCCACCGGGGACTATGGCTACACCTTC	CATGDYGYTF
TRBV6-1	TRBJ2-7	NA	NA	TGTGCCAGCAGTAGACAGACATACGAGCAGTACTTC	CASSRQTYEQYF
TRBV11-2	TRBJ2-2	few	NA	TGTGCCAGTCAAGCGGGTACAAACACCGAGGAGCTGTTTTTT	CASQAGTNTEELFF
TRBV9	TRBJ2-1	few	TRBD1	TGTGCCAGCAGCGGCCGCTCGACAGGGGATGAGCAGTTCTTC	CASSGRSTGDEQFF
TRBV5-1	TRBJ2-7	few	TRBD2	TGCGCCAGCAGCTTTGGGACTAGCGTCTACGAGCAGTACTTC	CASSFGTSVYEQYF
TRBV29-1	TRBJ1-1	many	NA	TGCAGCGTTGCGGGGGCGGGGGGCACTGAAGCTTTCTTT	CSVAGAGGTEAFF
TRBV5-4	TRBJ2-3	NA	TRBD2	TGTGCCAGCAGCTTGGGAATAGCGGGAGTCGCCACAGATACGCAGTATTTT	CASSLGIAGVATDTQYF
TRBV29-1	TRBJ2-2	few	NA	TGCAGCGTTGTAGGAGAGAACACCGGGGAGCTGTTTTTT	CSVVGENTGELFF
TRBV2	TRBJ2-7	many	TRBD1	TGTGCCAGCTCAGCCGGACAGGGTACCTACGAGCAGTACTTC	CASSAGQGTYEQYF
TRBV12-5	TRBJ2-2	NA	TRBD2	TGTGCTAGTGGGCCGGGACTAGGGAACACCGGGGAGCTGTTTTTT	CASGPGLGNTGELFF
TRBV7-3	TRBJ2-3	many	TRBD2	TGTGCCAGCAGCTCCCCGACTAGCGGGAGGGCCGGAGATACGCAGTATTTT	CASSSPTSGRAGDTQYF
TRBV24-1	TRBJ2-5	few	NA	TGTGCCACTGGATCAGACACCCAAGAGACCCAGTACTTC	CATGSDTQETQYF
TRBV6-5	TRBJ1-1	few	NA	TGTGCCAGCAGTTACTCGGGCCTGGGAACTGAAGCTTTCTTT	CASSYSGLGTEAFF
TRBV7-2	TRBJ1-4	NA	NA	TGTGCCAGCAGCAAAGACAGGGAAAAACTGTTTTTT	CASSKDREKLFF
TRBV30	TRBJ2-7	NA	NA	TGTGCCTGGAGCCCCAGGGATTCCTACGAGCAGTACTTC	CAWSPRDSYEQYF
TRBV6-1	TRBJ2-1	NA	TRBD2	TGTGCCAGCCGAAGAGAGCGGGAACACAATGAGCAGTTCTTC	CASRREREHNEQFF
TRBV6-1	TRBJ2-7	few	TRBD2	TGTGCCAGCACTGGACTAGCGCTCTACGAGCAGTACTTC	CASTGLALYEQYF
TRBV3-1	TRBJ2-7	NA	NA	TGTGCCAGCAGCCAAGATTCAGGCAGCTCCTACGAGCAGTACTTC	CASSQDSGSSYEQYF
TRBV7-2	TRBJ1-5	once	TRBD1	TGTGCCAGCAGCTTGGGGACAGGGGTTAGCAATCAGCCCCAGCATTTT	CASSLGTGVSNQPQHF
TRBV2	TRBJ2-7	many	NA	TGTGCCAGCAGTGAAGCGCTCGGACAGACCTACGAGCAGTACTTC	CASSEALGQTYEQYF
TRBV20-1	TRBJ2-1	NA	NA	TGCAGTGCTAGAGTGGCGGGAAGCTCCTACAATGAGCAGTTCTTC	CSARVAGSSYNEQFF
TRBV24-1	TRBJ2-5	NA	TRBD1	TGTGCCACCAGTGATCCATCGGGACAGAACTACCAAGAGACCCAGTACTTC	CATSDPSGQNYQETQYF
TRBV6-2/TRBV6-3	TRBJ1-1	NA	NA	TGTGCCACCAGTGTTAATAGGGGCACTGAAGCTTTCTTT	CATSVNRGTEAFF
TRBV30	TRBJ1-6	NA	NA	TGTGCCTGGAGTGTACTCGACAAATCGCGGACTCCCCTCCACTTT	CAWSVLDKSRTPLHF
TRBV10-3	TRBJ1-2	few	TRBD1	TGTGCCATCGGACAGGGCCTTATCTATGGCTACACCTTC	CAIGQGLIYGYTF
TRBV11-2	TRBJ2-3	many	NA	TGTGCCAGCAGCTTATTCCTCGCAGATACGCAGTATTTT	CASSLFLADTQYF
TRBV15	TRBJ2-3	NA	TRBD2	TGTGCCACCACCGGGACTAGCCGGGATACGCAGTATTTT	CATTGTSRDTQYF
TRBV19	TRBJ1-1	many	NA	TGTGCCAGTTCCCAGATCCGGGCCTCTCGGAACACTGAAGCTTTCTTT	CASSQIRASRNTEAFF